Listed below are T cell receptor beta chains from one sample, sequenced in a study of T cells after posttransplantation cyclophosphamide. Repertoires were generated with immunoSEQ multiplex PCR, while TCRdb's copy carries only in-frame clones and drops some. In the table there are some 19,000 clones, more than 80% of which are singletons. The sample in question was PBMCs, obtained around 370 days after allogeneic stem cell transplant with calcineurin inhibitor and methotrexate. These receptor sequences come from a female patient in her thirties or forties who received an allogeneic stem cell transplant from an unrelated donor, was CMV-positive, and had acute and chronic GVHD. Some T cells may have originated in the graft donor. Each CDR3 is given with its conserved first and last residue. Each record gives: D gene, V gene, J gene, clone size, CDR3 DNA, CDR3 protein. The D gene is left open where the match is weak. The size of a clone is reported for some rows only, either as once, few or many, or as a class for expanded clones.

TRBD2	TRBV6-6	TRBJ2-3	-	TGTGCCAGCAGCTCGCGGGGGGCCACAGATACGCAGTATTTT	CASSSRGATDTQYF
TRBD1	TRBV2	TRBJ1-1	-	TGTGCCAGCAGTGGACAGGGTCTGAAAGCTTTCTTT	CASSGQGLKAFF
TRBD2	TRBV5-1	TRBJ2-3	-	TGCGCCAGCAGCTTGAGTAGCGGGGGATACACAGATACGCAGTATTTT	CASSLSSGGYTDTQYF
-	TRBV6-5	TRBJ1-1	-	TGTGCCAGCAGTTCATTAATCACCTATGAAGCTTTCTTT	CASSSLITYEAFF
TRBD2	TRBV13	TRBJ2-1	once	TGTGCCAGCAGCCGGACTAGCGGGAGGGGGTACCATGAGCAGTTCTTC	CASSRTSGRGYHEQFF
-	TRBV5-1	TRBJ1-4	-	TGCGCCAGCAGCTTGGGGAGTTGGCAAAATGAAAAACTGTTTTTT	CASSLGSWQNEKLFF
TRBD1	TRBV6-1	TRBJ1-5	once	TGTGCCAGCAGTGAAGGGTCTGGACAGGGATGGCCCCAGCATTTT	CASSEGSGQGWPQHF
-	TRBV2	TRBJ2-1	once	TGTGCCAGCAGTGCCACGTACTGGGGAGAGGGTTCCTACAATGAGCAGTTCTTC	CASSATYWGEGSYNEQFF
-	TRBV6-4	TRBJ1-2	-	TGTGCCAGCAGTGAAACCGGTTGGAACTATGGCTACACCTTC	CASSETGWNYGYTF
TRBD2	TRBV19	TRBJ2-1	-	TGTGCCAGTAGTATGTCTAGCGGGAGTATCAATGAGCAGTTCTTC	CASSMSSGSINEQFF
TRBD1	TRBV2	TRBJ1-2	-	TGTGCCAGCGGACAGGCGAACTATGGCTACACCTTC	CASGQANYGYTF
TRBD2	TRBV6-4	TRBJ2-1	-	TGTGCCAGCAGTGTTCGCCGGGGGGGCGGTGAGCAGTTCTTC	CASSVRRGGGEQFF
-	TRBV12-5	TRBJ1-2	-	TGTGCTAGTGGTTTGACCCTGCCAGGGATGGATGGCTACACCTTC	CASGLTLPGMDGYTF
-	TRBV9	TRBJ1-6	-	TGTGCCAGCACAGAAGTCCAGGGAAATTCACCCCTCCACTTT	CASTEVQGNSPLHF
TRBD1	TRBV4-2	TRBJ1-2	-	TGTGCCAGCAGCCAAGATATTAGAGGGACAGTCTATGGCTACACCTTC	CASSQDIRGTVYGYTF
TRBD2	TRBV30	TRBJ2-3	-	TGTGCCTGGAGTAAAGCGGGAGAAGATACGCAGTATTTT	CAWSKAGEDTQYF
TRBD1	TRBV23-1	TRBJ1-1	-	TGCGCCAGCAGTCAATCCAACGGGGACAGGGGGCCGAACACTGAAGCTTTCTTT	CASSQSNGDRGPNTEAFF
TRBD1	TRBV6-1	TRBJ2-7	once	TGTGCCAGCGGCCGGGACAGACCCTACGAGCAGTACTTC	CASGRDRPYEQYF
-	TRBV6-5	TRBJ1-1	-	TGTGCCAGCAGTTACTCCCAGGGCAGGACTGAAGCTTTCTTT	CASSYSQGRTEAFF
TRBD1	TRBV19	TRBJ2-1	-	TGTGCCAGTAGTGTTTGGACAGGAATGAATGAGCAGTTCTTC	CASSVWTGMNEQFF
-	TRBV2	TRBJ2-2	-	TGTGCCAGCAGTGAAAGTCAGCGGTCCGGGGAGCTGTTTTTT	CASSESQRSGELFF
-	TRBV19	TRBJ2-2	-	TGTGCCAGTAGGATTAGGGAGTACACCGGGGAGCTGTTTTTT	CASRIREYTGELFF
TRBD1	TRBV9	TRBJ2-1	-	TGTGCCAGCAGCGGGACAGGTTTTCTTGAGCAGTTCTTC	CASSGTGFLEQFF
-	TRBV7-3	TRBJ2-3	-	TGTGCCAGCAGCTTAACTTGGAGCGGCAACACAGATACGCAGTATTTT	CASSLTWSGNTDTQYF
-	TRBV19	TRBJ2-7	few	TGTGCCAGTAGCACTACAGGGATTCGTGGCTACGAGCAGTACTTC	CASSTTGIRGYEQYF
-	TRBV6-1	TRBJ2-1	-	TGTGCCAGCAGTTTACGGGGGTCCTACAATGAGCAGTTCTTC	CASSLRGSYNEQFF
TRBD1	TRBV6-1	TRBJ1-2	-	TGTGCCAGCAGCGGGGGGACAGGAAACTATGGCTACACCTTC	CASSGGTGNYGYTF
TRBD2	TRBV5-4	TRBJ2-1	-	TGTGCCAGCAGCCTAAAGGGACTAGCAAATGAGCAGTTCTTC	CASSLKGLANEQFF
TRBD1	TRBV5-8	TRBJ1-4	few	TGTGCCAGCAGCTTGCCCGGGACAGGGGCGGAAAAACTGTTTTTT	CASSLPGTGAEKLFF
TRBD2	TRBV7-2	TRBJ2-3	once	TGTGCCAGCAGCCTTGGACTAGCGGGAGGGCCTGTTCCCCCAGATACGCAGTATTTT	CASSLGLAGGPVPPDTQYF
-	TRBV9	TRBJ2-7	-	TGTGCCAGCAGCGACGGGACTCAGATGAACGAGCAGTACTTC	CASSDGTQMNEQYF
-	TRBV9	TRBJ2-3	once	TGTGCCAGCAGCGTAGTGGGGGGTGCGGATACGCAGTATTTT	CASSVVGGADTQYF
-	TRBV5-1	TRBJ2-7	-	TGCGCCAGCAGCTTGACTCGAGTAAACGAGCAGTACTTC	CASSLTRVNEQYF
-	TRBV12-5	TRBJ1-1	few	TGTGCTAGTGGTATTGCCGGGTTCACTGAAGCTTTCTTT	CASGIAGFTEAFF
-	TRBV6-5	TRBJ1-5	-	TGTGCCAGCAGTTACTCGGCCCGCAATCAGCCCCAGCATTTT	CASSYSARNQPQHF
-	TRBV27	TRBJ1-4	-	TGTGCCAGCAGGCCGGGGGCAACTAATGAAAAACTGTTTTTT	CASRPGATNEKLFF
TRBD1	TRBV15	TRBJ2-3	-	TGTGCCACCTCTCCCGAGGCTCCCGGGACAGGGGCCACAGATACGCAGTATTTT	CATSPEAPGTGATDTQYF
-	TRBV7-9	TRBJ2-2	-	TGTGCCAGCAGCCCCCATAGCGTTAGAGGCACCGGGGAGCTGTTTTTT	CASSPHSVRGTGELFF
TRBD2	TRBV5-1	TRBJ2-1	-	TGCGCCAGCAGCTTGTCCGGACTAGCGGGTCAGGGTGAGCAGTTCTTC	CASSLSGLAGQGEQFF
-	TRBV29-1	TRBJ1-1	-	TGCAGTCATACCTCTTACGGGGACACTGAAGCTTTCTTT	CSHTSYGDTEAFF
-	TRBV5-1	TRBJ2-7	-	TGCGCCAGCAGCTTGGCGACAGGACTGTCCTACGAGCAGTACTTC	CASSLATGLSYEQYF
TRBD1	TRBV15	TRBJ1-2	-	TGTGCCACCAGCAGAGATTCAGGGACAGTTAGGATTGGCTACACCTTC	CATSRDSGTVRIGYTF
TRBD1	TRBV7-2	TRBJ2-1	-	TGTGCCAGCAGCTCTAACAGGGGGCGGGGTGAGCAGTTCTTC	CASSSNRGRGEQFF
TRBD2	TRBV5-6	TRBJ2-3	few	TGTGCCAGCAGCCTCGGGACTAGCGGGAGAGATACGCAGTATTTT	CASSLGTSGRDTQYF
TRBD1	TRBV9	TRBJ2-6	-	TGTGCCAGCACCTTCCGGGACAGGGGGCTCTCTGGGGCCAACGTCCTGACTTTC	CASTFRDRGLSGANVLTF
-	TRBV5-4	TRBJ2-7	-	TGTGCCAGCAGCCCGTTTAACGCGGCGGTCTCCTACGAGCAGTACTTC	CASSPFNAAVSYEQYF
-	TRBV9	TRBJ1-1	-	TGTGCCAGCAGCGCTAACAGGCTCTTGGACACTGAAGCTTTCTTT	CASSANRLLDTEAFF
-	TRBV11-3	TRBJ2-5	-	TGTGCCAGCAGCTTAGTAGGCAGGGGACAAGAGACCCAGTACTTC	CASSLVGRGQETQYF
TRBD1	TRBV6-1	TRBJ1-3	few	TGTGCCAGCACCATAGGACAGGCGACAGGCATATATTTT	CASTIGQATGIYF
-	TRBV30	TRBJ1-5	-	TGTGCCTGGAGTCGTACGGGGAATAGCAATCAGCCCCAGCATTTT	CAWSRTGNSNQPQHF
TRBD1	TRBV10-3	TRBJ1-2	-	TGTGCCATCACCCCAGGAGGGGGCGACTATGGCTACACCTTC	CAITPGGGDYGYTF
-	TRBV5-1	TRBJ1-2	-	TGCGCCAGCAGCTGGGCCAGGGGCAACTATGGCTACACCTTC	CASSWARGNYGYTF
TRBD2	TRBV15	TRBJ2-3	-	TGTGCCACCAGCAGAGATCGGGCTAGCGGGACCCCAGATACGCAGTATTTT	CATSRDRASGTPDTQYF
TRBD2	TRBV9	TRBJ2-1	once	TGTGCCAGCAGCGTAGGAGGGAGGGGCTACAATGAGCAGTTCTTC	CASSVGGRGYNEQFF
TRBD1	TRBV5-8	TRBJ1-1	-	TGTGCCAGCAGACGGGACAGGGCTTTGGACACTGAAGCTTTCTTT	CASRRDRALDTEAFF